The clone carrying this T cell receptor (beta chain) was seen ten or more times. Its specificity is not known. Reliance was placed on clinical symptoms, serum thyroxine, TRAb, thyroid ultrasound and orbital computed tomography for diagnosis. This entry is derived from a study of Graves' ophthalmopathy and Graves' hyperthyroidism. RNA transcripts served as template for amplifying TCR beta CDR3 sequences. HTBI primers served in a first-round RT-PCR, which a second-round multiplex PCR followed. TCRdb ran MiXCR on the multiplex PCR reads and lists one entry per CDR3 protein. The data hold roughly 400,000 distinct CDR3 sequences, with about 16% observed a single time. Germline V gene data show CDR1 as DFQATT and CDR2 as SNEGSKA (reference sequence). There are 13 residues in the CDR3. The J segment lost 3 bases and the V segment lost 6 bases, leaving 5 bases of the junction unmatched. Study observations and caveats: Forecasting of ophthalmopathy progression by the model achieved 70.59% sensitivity and 72.22% specificity. Built on 13 signatures, a model told ophthalmopathy apart from stable hyperthyroidism with about 88% sensitivity and approximately 81% specificity. A majority of expanded thyroid clonotypes exceeding 0.001 frequency were likewise present in blood.

The receptor comes from a young woman with stable Graves' hyperthyroidism. The rearrangement uses TRBV20-1 and TRBJ1-3; the match to TRBD1 covers 7 bases. The sample consisted of peripheral blood. The CDR3 nucleotides read TGCAGTGCCGCGGGACAGCGTGGAAACACCATATATTTT. Translated, it gives CSAAGQRGNTIYF.